These 9 T cell receptor beta chains were sequenced from one sample in a study of shared clonotypes between healthy human individuals. Sequenced by immunoSEQ multiplex PCR; TCRdb stores in-frame clones only, minus some. The table includes around 550,000 clones, 85% to 95% detected once. The naive CD8 population came from CD45RO-negative cells selected for CCR7, without terminally differentiated effector memory CD45RA+ cells. The sequenced material came from naive CD8+ T cells sorted from blood. Receptors originate from a young woman in good health.

The rearrangement joins TRBV27 to TRBJ2-1; TRBD1 is a possible D gene (5 bases). Trimming cost V 9 bases and J 3 bases, with 12 bases left between them. This CDR3 region has 13 residues. From germline, CDR1 is MNHEY and CDR2 SMNVEV (reference sequence). As DNA, the CDR3 is TGTGCCAGAAAGGGGAATTACTACAATGAGCAGTTCTTC. Its translation is CARKGNYYNEQFF.

The rearrangement uses TRBV9 and TRBJ1-5; D remains ambiguous. The CDR3 has 14 residues. V was clipped by 4 bases and J by 6 bases, with 14 bases between them. CDR1 is SGDLS, CDR2 YYNGEE, per germline. CDR3 residues: CASSPGSGGQPQHF. In nucleotides, the CDR3 is TGTGCCAGCAGCCCTGGATCTGGAGGTCAGCCCCAGCATTTT.

The CDR3 region is CASSQESGTEQYF. The CDR3, as DNA: TGTGCCAGCAGCCAAGAAAGCGGGACCGAGCAGTACTTC. The chain combines TRBV14 with TRBJ2-7; 7 bases map to TRBD2. The trim removed 0 bases at V and 6 bases at J, leaving 2 bases unmatched. This CDR3 has 13 residues. Germline V gene sequence: CDR1 SGHDN, CDR2 FVKESK.

The V gene is TRBV6-5, the J gene TRBJ2-7; the match to TRBD1 covers 7 bases. The germline V gene encodes CDR1 MNHEY and CDR2 SVGAGI. The CDR3 has 13 residues. Trimming cost V 1 base and J 10 bases; bases outside gene matches: 7. CDR3 sequence (DNA): TGTGCCAGCAGTTACTTCGGACAGGCAATTCAGTACTTC. Its protein product is CASSYFGQAIQYF.

V usage is TRBV11-1 and J usage is TRBJ2-1; possibly TRBD2 for D (5 bases). The germline gives CDR1 SGHAT, CDR2 FQDESV (reference sequence). The V gene lost 6 bases and the J gene lost 6 bases, with 21 bases spanning the gap. The CDR3 has 16 residues. CDR3 DNA sequence: TGTGCCAGCAGTCTACTCGAGGGCCTAAGAACCAATGAGCAGTTCTTC. Amino acid sequence: CASSLLEGLRTNEQFF.

This rearrangement joins TRBV6-5 to TRBJ2-3; a possible D gene is TRBD1 (5 bases). The CDR3 runs 14 residues. V lost 0 bases and J lost 4, with 8 bases in between. From germline, CDR1 is MNHEY and CDR2 SVGAGI. This CDR3 is CASSYSTDSDTQYF. The CDR3 DNA follows: TGTGCCAGCAGTTACTCGACAGACTCAGATACGCAGTATTTT.

This sequence joins TRBV19 and TRBJ2-2, with D perhaps matching TRBD2 (6 bases). CDR1 and CDR2 from the germline V gene are LNHDA and SQIVND (reference sequence). The V end lost 1 base, the J end lost 5 bases, and 23 bases lay between the germline ends. The CDR3 extends over 19 amino acids. The CDR3 region is CASSIVVGLTHLETGELFF. For the CDR3, the DNA is TGTGCCAGTAGTATAGTAGTAGGACTAACACACCTAGAGACCGGGGAGCTGTTTTTT.

In DNA form, the CDR3 reads TGTGCCAGCAGCGTAGCGGGAGCGGGAGAGACCCAGTACTTC. This codes for CASSVAGAGETQYF. The gene calls are TRBV9 and TRBJ2-5; possibly TRBD2 for D (6 bases). This CDR3 has 14 amino acids. Trimming took off 0 bases at V and 4 bases at J, with 10 bases between the two ends. CDR1 is SGDLS, CDR2 YYNGEE, per germline.

The rearrangement joins TRBV19 to TRBJ2-5; 7 bases are a match to TRBD2. Germline V gene lookup returns CDR1 LNHDA and CDR2 SQIVND (reference sequence). The trim removed 4 bases at V and 4 bases at J, leaving 15 bases unmatched. CDR3 length equals 17 residues. The CDR3 coding sequence is TGTGCCAGTAGTACAGCGGGACCATCGCACCCCAGAGAGACCCAGTACTTC. It codes for CASSTAGPSHPRETQYF.